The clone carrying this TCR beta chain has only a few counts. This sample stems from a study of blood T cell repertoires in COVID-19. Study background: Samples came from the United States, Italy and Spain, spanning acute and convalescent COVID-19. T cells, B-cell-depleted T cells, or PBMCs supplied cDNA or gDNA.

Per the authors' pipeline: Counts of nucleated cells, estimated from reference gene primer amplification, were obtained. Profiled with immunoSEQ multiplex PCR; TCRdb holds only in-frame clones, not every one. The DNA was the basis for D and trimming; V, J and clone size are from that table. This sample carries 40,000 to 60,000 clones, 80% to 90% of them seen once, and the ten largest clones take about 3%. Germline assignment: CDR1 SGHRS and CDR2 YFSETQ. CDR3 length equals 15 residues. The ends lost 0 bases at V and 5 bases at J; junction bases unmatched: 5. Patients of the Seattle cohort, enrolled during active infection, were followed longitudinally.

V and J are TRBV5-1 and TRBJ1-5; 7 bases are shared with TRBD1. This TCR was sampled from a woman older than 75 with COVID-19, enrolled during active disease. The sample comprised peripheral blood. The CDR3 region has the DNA TGCGCCAGCAGCTTGGTGGGAGACAGGGATCAGCCCCAGCATTTT. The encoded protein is CASSLVGDRDQPQHF.